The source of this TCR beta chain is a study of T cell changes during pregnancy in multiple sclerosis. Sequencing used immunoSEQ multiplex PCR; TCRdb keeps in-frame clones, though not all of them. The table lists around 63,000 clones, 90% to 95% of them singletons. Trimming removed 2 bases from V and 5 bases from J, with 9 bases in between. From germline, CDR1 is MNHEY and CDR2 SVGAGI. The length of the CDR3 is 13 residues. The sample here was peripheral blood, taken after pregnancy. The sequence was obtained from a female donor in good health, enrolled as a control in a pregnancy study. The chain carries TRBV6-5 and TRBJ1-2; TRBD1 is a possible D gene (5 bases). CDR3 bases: TGTGCCAGCAGTTACCGGGGGGAATATGGCTACACCTTC. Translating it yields CASSYRGEYGYTF.